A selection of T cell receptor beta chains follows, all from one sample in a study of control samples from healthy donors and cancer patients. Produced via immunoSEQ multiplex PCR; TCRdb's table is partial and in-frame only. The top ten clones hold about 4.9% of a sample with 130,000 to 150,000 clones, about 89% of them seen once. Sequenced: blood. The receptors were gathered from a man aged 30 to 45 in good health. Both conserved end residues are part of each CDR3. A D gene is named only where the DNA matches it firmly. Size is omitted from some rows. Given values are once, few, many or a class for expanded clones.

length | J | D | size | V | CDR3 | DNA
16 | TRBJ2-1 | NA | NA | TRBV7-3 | CASSLLVQGLGYEQFF | TGTGCCAGCAGCTTACTGGTTCAGGGGTTGGGTTACGAGCAGTTCTTC
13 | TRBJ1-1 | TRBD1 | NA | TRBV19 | CASSFDRGYEAFF | TGTGCCAGTAGTTTCGACAGGGGATATGAAGCTTTCTTT
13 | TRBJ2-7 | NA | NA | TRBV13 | CASSLGEGDEQYF | TGTGCCAGCAGCTTAGGGGAAGGCGACGAGCAGTACTTC
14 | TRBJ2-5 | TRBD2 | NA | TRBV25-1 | CASSVSGGEVTQYF | TGTGCCAGCAGCGTCTCCGGGGGGGAAGTAACCCAGTACTTC
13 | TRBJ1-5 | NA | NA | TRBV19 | CASSSPLAGPQHF | TGTGCCAGTAGTTCCCCCCTAGCGGGGCCCCAGCATTTT
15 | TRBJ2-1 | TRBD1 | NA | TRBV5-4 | CASSPGTALYNEQFF | TGTGCCAGCAGCCCCGGGACAGCACTATACAATGAGCAGTTCTTC
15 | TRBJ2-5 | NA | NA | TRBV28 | CASRSGTCIRMTQYF | TGTGCCAGCAGATCCGGGACCTGTATAAGGATGACCCAGTACTTC
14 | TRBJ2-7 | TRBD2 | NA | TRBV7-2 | CASSVAGLPYEQYF | TGTGCCAGCAGCGTAGCGGGGCTCCCCTACGAGCAGTACTTC
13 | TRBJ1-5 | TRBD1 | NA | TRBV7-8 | CASGQGVNQPQHF | TGTGCCAGCGGACAGGGGGTAAATCAGCCCCAGCATTTT
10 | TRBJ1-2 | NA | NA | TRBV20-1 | CSAEREAYTF | TGCAGTGCGGAGAGGGAGGCCTACACCTTC
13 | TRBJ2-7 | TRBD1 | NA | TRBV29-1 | CSVPRDGDREQYF | TGCAGCGTCCCGAGAGATGGGGACAGGGAGCAGTACTTC
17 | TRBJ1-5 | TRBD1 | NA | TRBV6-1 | CASSEAGRGLSNQPQHF | TGTGCCAGCAGTGAAGCAGGCAGGGGGCTGAGCAATCAGCCCCAGCATTTT
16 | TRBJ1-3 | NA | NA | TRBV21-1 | CASSNGAAGSGNTIYF | TGTGCCAGCAGCAACGGGGCAGCCGGCTCTGGAAACACCATATATTTT
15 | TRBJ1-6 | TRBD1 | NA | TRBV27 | CASSFSDRGDSPLHF | TGTGCCAGCAGTTTTTCGGACAGGGGGGACTCACCCCTCCACTTT
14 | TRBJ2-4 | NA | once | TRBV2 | CASSEEVGRYIQYF | TGTGCCAGCAGTGAAGAGGTAGGGAGGTACATTCAGTACTTC
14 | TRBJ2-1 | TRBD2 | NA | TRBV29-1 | CSVRGLAGYNEQFF | TGCAGCGTTCGAGGACTAGCGGGGTACAATGAGCAGTTCTTC
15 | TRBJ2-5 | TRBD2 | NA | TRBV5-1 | CASSDGTSGGETQYF | TGCGCCAGCAGCGACGGGACTAGCGGGGGAGAGACCCAGTACTTC
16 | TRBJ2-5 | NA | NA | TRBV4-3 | CASSQGTSSIGETQYF | TGCGCCAGCAGCCAAGGGACATCTAGCATCGGAGAGACCCAGTACTTC
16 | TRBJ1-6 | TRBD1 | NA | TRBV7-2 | CASSLQQGASNSPLHF | TGTGCCAGCAGCTTGCAACAGGGGGCAAGTAATTCACCCCTCCACTTT
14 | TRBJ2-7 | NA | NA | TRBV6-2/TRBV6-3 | CASSYEGQSYEQYF | TGTGCCAGCAGTTACGAAGGACAGAGTTACGAGCAGTACTTC
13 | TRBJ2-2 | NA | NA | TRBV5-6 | CASSLRYTGELFF | TGTGCCAGCAGCTTGAGATACACCGGGGAGCTGTTTTTT
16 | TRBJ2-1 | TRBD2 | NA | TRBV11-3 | CASRIAGGRGEYEQFF | TGTGCCAGCAGGATAGCGGGAGGTCGGGGGGAGTATGAGCAGTTCTTC
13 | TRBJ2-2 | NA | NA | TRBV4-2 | CASSHPLGGELFF | TGTGCCAGCAGCCACCCTCTGGGCGGGGAGCTGTTTTTT
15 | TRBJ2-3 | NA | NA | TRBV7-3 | CASSLSRTPGDTQYF | TGTGCCAGCAGCTTATCGAGGACCCCTGGTGATACGCAGTATTTT
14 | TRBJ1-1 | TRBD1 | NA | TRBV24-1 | CATSDLEQGRGAFF | TGTGCCACCAGTGATTTGGAACAGGGGCGTGGGGCTTTCTTT
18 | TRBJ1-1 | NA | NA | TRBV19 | CASRILGERGAMNTEAFF | TGTGCCAGTAGAATCCTAGGGGAACGGGGGGCTATGAACACTGAAGCTTTCTTT
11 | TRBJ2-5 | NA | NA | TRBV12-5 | CASGLSETQYF | TGTGCTAGTGGTTTGTCGGAGACCCAGTACTTC
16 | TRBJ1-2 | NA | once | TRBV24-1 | CATSDPSRGGAYGYTF | TGTGCCACCAGTGACCCCTCCCGGGGGGGAGCCTATGGCTACACCTTC
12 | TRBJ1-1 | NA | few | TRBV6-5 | CASSSGQFEAFF | TGTGCCAGCAGCTCCGGACAGTTTGAAGCTTTCTTT
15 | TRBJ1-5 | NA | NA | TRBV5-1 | CASSLGLTTDQPQHF | TGCGCCAGCAGCTTAGGACTCACAACAGATCAGCCCCAGCATTTT
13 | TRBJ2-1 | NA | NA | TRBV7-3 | CASSFDGYNEQFF | TGTGCCAGCAGTTTCGACGGTTACAATGAGCAGTTCTTC
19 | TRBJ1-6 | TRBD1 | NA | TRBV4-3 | CASSQDSKIGGGRSSPLHF | TGCGCCAGCAGCCAAGATAGTAAGATAGGAGGGGGCCGTAGTTCACCCCTCCACTTT
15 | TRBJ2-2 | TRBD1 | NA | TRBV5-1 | CASSFWTGGSGELFF | TGCGCCAGCAGCTTCTGGACAGGGGGCTCGGGGGAGCTGTTTTTT
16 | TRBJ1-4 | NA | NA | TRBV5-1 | CASSPWGYTTNEKLFF | TGCGCCAGCAGCCCTTGGGGGTACACAACTAATGAAAAACTGTTTTTT
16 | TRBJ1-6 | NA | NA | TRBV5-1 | CASSLGSGIYNSPLHF | TGCGCCAGCAGCTTGGGGTCAGGGATCTATAATTCACCCCTCCACTTT
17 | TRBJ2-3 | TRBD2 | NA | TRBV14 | CASSPLGGGRSTDTQYF | TGTGCCAGCAGCCCCCTGGGGGGAGGGAGAAGCACAGATACGCAGTATTTT
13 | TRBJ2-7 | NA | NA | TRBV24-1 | CATSEGIGYEQYF | TGTGCCACCAGTGAGGGGATTGGCTACGAGCAGTACTTC
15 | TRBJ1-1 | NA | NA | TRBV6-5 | CASSYRGTPDTEAFF | TGTGCCAGCAGTTACCGAGGGACACCCGACACTGAAGCTTTCTTT
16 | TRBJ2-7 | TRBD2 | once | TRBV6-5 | CASSYSGVAGAEEQYF | TGTGCCAGCAGTTACTCTGGAGTAGCGGGAGCAGAGGAGCAGTACTTC
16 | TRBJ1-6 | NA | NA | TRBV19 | CASSIIGGTAGSPLHF | TGTGCCAGTAGTATTATAGGGGGAACGGCGGGCTCACCCCTCCACTTT
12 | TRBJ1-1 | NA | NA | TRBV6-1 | CASSERNTEAFF | TGTGCCAGCAGTGAAAGAAACACTGAAGCTTTCTTT
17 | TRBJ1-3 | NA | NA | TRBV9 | CASSSTGGRGSGNTIYF | TGTGCCAGCAGCTCCACCGGGGGACGTGGCTCTGGAAACACCATATATTTT
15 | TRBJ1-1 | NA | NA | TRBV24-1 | CATSDAALGVTEAFF | TGTGCCACCAGTGATGCCGCTCTAGGGGTTACTGAAGCTTTCTTT
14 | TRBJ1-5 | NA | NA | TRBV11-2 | CASSSGQLNQPQHF | TGTGCCAGCAGTTCCGGACAGCTAAATCAGCCCCAGCATTTT
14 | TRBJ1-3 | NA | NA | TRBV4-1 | CASSQSLGGNTIYF | TGCGCCAGCAGCCAAAGTCTCGGTGGAAACACCATATATTTT
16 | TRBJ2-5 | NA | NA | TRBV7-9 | CASSPQGPLPGETQYF | TGTGCCAGCAGCCCCCAAGGACCGCTCCCGGGCGAGACCCAGTACTTC
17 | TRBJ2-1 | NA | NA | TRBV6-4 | CASSVPRHTTSYNEQFF | TGTGCCAGCAGTGTCCCACGACACACCACTTCCTACAATGAGCAGTTCTTC
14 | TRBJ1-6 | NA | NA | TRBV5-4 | CASSLGGAGSPLHF | TGTGCCAGCAGCTTGGGAGGTGCTGGTTCACCCCTCCACTTT